These T cell receptor beta chains were read from a single sample in a study of blood T cell repertoires in COVID-19. The data were produced by immunoSEQ multiplex PCR, yet TCRdb's version contains in-frame clones alone and is incomplete. In the table there are a few hundred thousand clones, 89% of which are singletons. What was sequenced was peripheral blood. The receptors were sampled from a woman aged 40 to 50 who had recovered from COVID-19. Both conserved end residues are part of each CDR3. D genes are given only for firm matches. The size entry is marked missing in some rows and otherwise reads once, few, many or a size class.

J gene: TRBJ1-6
V gene: TRBV5-1
clone size: -
D gene: TRBD1
CDR3 protein: CASSLDRGNSPLHF
CDR3 DNA: TGCGCCAGCAGCCTAGACAGGGGTAATTCACCCCTCCACTTT

J gene: TRBJ2-5
V gene: TRBV5-4
clone size: -
D gene: TRBD1
CDR3 protein: CASSSRDSQETQYF
CDR3 DNA: TGTGCCAGCAGCTCCCGGGACAGTCAAGAGACCCAGTACTTC

J gene: TRBJ1-1
V gene: TRBV7-3
clone size: -
D gene: TRBD1
CDR3 protein: CASSSGTGAEAFF
CDR3 DNA: TGTGCCAGCAGCTCCGGGACAGGGGCTGAAGCTTTCTTT

J gene: TRBJ1-6
V gene: TRBV30
clone size: few
D gene: TRBD1
CDR3 protein: CAWARQGAERSPLHF
CDR3 DNA: TGTGCCTGGGCTCGACAGGGGGCAGAGAGGTCACCCCTCCACTTT

J gene: TRBJ2-2
V gene: TRBV5-8
clone size: -
D gene: TRBD2
CDR3 protein: CASSLGLAGASTGELFF
CDR3 DNA: TGTGCCAGCAGCTTGGGCCTAGCGGGAGCAAGCACCGGGGAGCTGTTTTTT

J gene: TRBJ2-1
V gene: TRBV25-1
clone size: -
D gene: TRBD2
CDR3 protein: CASSSLAGGPGEQFF
CDR3 DNA: TGTGCCAGCAGTTCACTAGCGGGAGGGCCGGGTGAGCAGTTCTTC

J gene: TRBJ1-2
V gene: TRBV5-5
clone size: -
D gene: TRBD1
CDR3 protein: CASSLEQGARGYTF
CDR3 DNA: TGTGCCAGCAGCTTGGAACAGGGGGCGCGGGGCTACACCTTC

J gene: TRBJ1-2
V gene: TRBV5-1
clone size: few
D gene: TRBD1
CDR3 protein: CASSPGQGGDGYTF
CDR3 DNA: TGCGCCAGCAGCCCGGGACAGGGGGGAGATGGCTACACCTTC

J gene: TRBJ2-7
V gene: TRBV6-5
clone size: once
D gene: -
CDR3 protein: CASSYSNRVYEQYF
CDR3 DNA: TGTGCCAGCAGTTACTCAAACAGGGTCTACGAGCAGTACTTC

J gene: TRBJ1-6
V gene: TRBV18
clone size: once
D gene: -
CDR3 protein: CASSPYGEINSPLHF
CDR3 DNA: TGTGCCAGCTCACCATACGGTGAGATTAATTCACCCCTCCACTTT

J gene: TRBJ1-2
V gene: TRBV5-1
clone size: -
D gene: TRBD1
CDR3 protein: CASRTEDRGRLYGYTF
CDR3 DNA: TGCGCCAGCAGGACGGAAGACAGGGGGCGCCTCTATGGCTACACCTTC